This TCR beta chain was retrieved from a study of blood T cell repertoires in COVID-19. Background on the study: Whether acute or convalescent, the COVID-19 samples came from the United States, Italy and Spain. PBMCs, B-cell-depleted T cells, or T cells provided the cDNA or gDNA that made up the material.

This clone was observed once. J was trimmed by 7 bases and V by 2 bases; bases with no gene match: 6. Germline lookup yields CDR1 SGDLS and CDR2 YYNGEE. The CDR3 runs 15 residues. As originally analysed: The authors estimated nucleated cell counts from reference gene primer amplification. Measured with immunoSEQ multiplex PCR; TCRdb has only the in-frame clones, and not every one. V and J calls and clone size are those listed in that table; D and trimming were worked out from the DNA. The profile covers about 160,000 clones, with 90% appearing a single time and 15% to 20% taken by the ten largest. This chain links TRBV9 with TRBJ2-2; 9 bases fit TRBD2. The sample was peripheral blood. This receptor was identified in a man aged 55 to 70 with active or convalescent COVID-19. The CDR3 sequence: CASSVGGRDGGELFF. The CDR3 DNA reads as TGTGCCAGCAGCGTTGGCGGGAGGGATGGCGGGGAGCTGTTTTTT.